This T cell receptor (beta chain) was profiled in a study of shared clonotypes between healthy human individuals (dated by TCRdb to the early 2020s). Broadly, across the study: The cohort comprised a couple of women and a few men aged 18 to 49 years. Blood TCR repertoires of about 5 healthy adults were deeply sequenced to estimate repertoire size and the extent of clonotype sharing between individuals. To increase sequencing depth and limit assay-specific biases, different laboratories used diverse techniques to prepare libraries and sequence TCR repertoires. Between about 0.94 and 10 billion PBMCs per donor were obtained by leukapheresis. Per donor, three plates each were used for CD4 naive and CD4 memory, two for CD8 naive, and one for CD8 memory.

TCR CDR3 regions were amplified from genomic DNA by multiplex PCR using the deep immunoSEQ assay. Extracted genomic DNA from each cell subset was distributed evenly across all wells of several immunoSEQ 96-well plates, and each plate was treated as a replicate. For sorted subsets, roughly 200 ng of genomic DNA, equivalent to 25,000 to 30,000 T cell genomes, went into each replicate PCR. Purified libraries were measured with a Qubit 3.0 fluorometer, size-checked on a Bioanalyzer 2100, and measured again with the KAPA Library Quantification kit. Each immunoSEQ 96-well plate was sequenced on its own single-read 150-cycle Illumina NextSeq 550 flow cell. On the study's bioinformatics: Because the immunoSEQ output included only junctional sequences and no quality scores, the filtering could not be the same as the filtering used for full-length reads. To assign V/J genes and CDR3, sequences were annotated using PyIR, a Python wrapper for IgBLAST v1.9, with IMGT germline references. Reads with weak V/J assignments (E-value above 1e-6), missing CDR3, stop codons, out-of-frame junctions, or ambiguous translated residues were removed. V3J clonotypes were defined as sequences sharing the same inferred V gene, J gene, and CDR3 amino acid sequence. To compute the percentage overlap between repertoires, the number of shared unique clonotypes was divided by the size of the smaller repertoire. Three approaches were used to assess repertoire richness: RTK rarefaction, the Chao1 estimator, and Recon v2.1 estimates of unobserved clonotypes. OLGA was used to compute generation probabilities for all TCRbeta clonotypes that the gDNA method yielded from a handful of donors. TCRdb limited this immuneACCESS table to in-frame rearrangements with V and J called. A share of clones is missing; checked studies link under half to unresolved V genes, and the rest is unexplained. V and J calls and clone size are copied from that table; D and trimming were computed from the DNA. Present in this sample are 1,500,000 or so clones, around 97% of which were seen just once. The ten largest clones capture roughly 1.2% of the sample.

Based on the germline V gene (reference sequence), the CDR1 and CDR2 sequences are SGHNT and YYREEE. Relative to germline, V is missing 4 bases and J is missing 3 bases, with 7 bases of the junction outside any gene match. The CDR3 contains 15 residues, cysteine and phenylalanine counted. Of the read, only the CDR3 DNA is kept; its 45 bases are in frame from base 1. About this clone: The antigen it recognizes is unknown. No base-level quality is on record; no much larger clone is a single base apart.

Donors were healthy HIV-negative adults with no recently reported acute infections or vaccinations. Every donor was a Caucasian adult living in Nashville, Tennessee, USA. CD4+ T cells were enriched by magnetic negative selection, after which naive cells were positively selected on CD45RA and the negative fraction was taken as the memory subset. Blood was collected by leukapheresis, and PBMCs were isolated by Ficoll-Histopaque density gradient centrifugation and then cryopreserved in liquid nitrogen vapor phase. Purity and quantity of every magnetically sorted T cell population were checked by analytical flow cytometry. Each sorted fraction had its genomic DNA isolated and then quantified by UV absorbance on a Nanodrop 2000c. Summary of the overall study and its limitations: Only blood was sampled, and tissue TCR repertoires likely differ from those in blood. Larger estimated clonotype richness was generally found for naive subsets than for memory subsets. Incomplete sequencing was indicated by rarefaction of sorted-subset datasets, despite the large sequencing depth. Because the study included a small number of donors, the genetic and exposure-history diversity represented was limited. About 5% of naive CD4, approximately 3.7% of naive CD8, approximately 2.2% of memory CD4, and approximately 0.4% of memory CD8 clonotypes were shared across several donors. Based on pairwise subsampling, the degree of clonotype sharing among donors was expected to be affected by sequencing depth. Higher generation probabilities were observed for clonotypes shared by all four sorted-subset donors than for non-shared clonotypes.

The sample was naive CD4+ T cells sorted from blood. What this sample's cell subset or site label stands for: CD45RA+ positively selected. The chain uses TRBV5-4 and TRBJ2-5, with TRBD2 matching 9 junction bases. The sequence derives from a man in his thirties or forties in good health. The CDR3 in this case is CASSTRLAEEETQYF. Here is the DNA: TGTGCCAGCAGCACTCGACTAGCGGAGGAAGAGACCCAGTACTTC.